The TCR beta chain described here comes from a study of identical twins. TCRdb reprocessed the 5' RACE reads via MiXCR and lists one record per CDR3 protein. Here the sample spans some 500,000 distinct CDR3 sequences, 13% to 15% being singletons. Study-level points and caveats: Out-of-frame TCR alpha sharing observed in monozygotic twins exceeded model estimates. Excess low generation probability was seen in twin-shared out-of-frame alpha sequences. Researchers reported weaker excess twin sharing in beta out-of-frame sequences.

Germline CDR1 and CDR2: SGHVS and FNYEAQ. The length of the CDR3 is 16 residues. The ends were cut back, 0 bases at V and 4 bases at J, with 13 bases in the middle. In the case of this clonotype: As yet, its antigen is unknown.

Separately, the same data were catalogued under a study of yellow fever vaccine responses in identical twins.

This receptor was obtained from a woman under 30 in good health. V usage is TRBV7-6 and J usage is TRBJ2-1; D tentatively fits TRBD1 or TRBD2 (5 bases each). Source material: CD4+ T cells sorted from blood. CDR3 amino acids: CASSLAEGRAYNEQFF. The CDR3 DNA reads TGTGCCAGCAGCTTAGCCGAGGGGCGGGCTTACAATGAGCAGTTCTTC.